This T cell receptor (beta chain) was retrieved from a study of blood T cell repertoires in COVID-19. Overall study context: There were acute and convalescent COVID-19 samples, and they came from the United States, Italy and Spain. T cells, B-cell-depleted T cells, or PBMCs provided the cDNA or gDNA that served as material.

Authors' analysis steps: Reference gene primer amplification gave nucleated cell count estimates. This table comes from immunoSEQ multiplex PCR, and its TCRdb copy is limited to in-frame clones, with some not included. V, J and clone size were drawn from that table, and D and trimming were deduced from the DNA. The sample includes about 150,000 clones, around 83% of them seen just once. The trim removed 4 bases at V and 5 bases at J, leaving 9 bases unmatched. Germline CDR1 is LNHDA and CDR2 is SQIVND (reference sequence). CDR3 size: 15 residues. The chain recombines TRBV19 with TRBJ1-2, with 8 nucleotides matching TRBD1. The sequenced sample was peripheral blood. This TCR was sampled from a woman aged 50 to 60 with acute or convalescent COVID-19. The CDR3 DNA reads TGTGCCAGTAGTACGGCCGGGACAGGCTTATATGGCTACACCTTC. This translates into CASSTAGTGLYGYTF.